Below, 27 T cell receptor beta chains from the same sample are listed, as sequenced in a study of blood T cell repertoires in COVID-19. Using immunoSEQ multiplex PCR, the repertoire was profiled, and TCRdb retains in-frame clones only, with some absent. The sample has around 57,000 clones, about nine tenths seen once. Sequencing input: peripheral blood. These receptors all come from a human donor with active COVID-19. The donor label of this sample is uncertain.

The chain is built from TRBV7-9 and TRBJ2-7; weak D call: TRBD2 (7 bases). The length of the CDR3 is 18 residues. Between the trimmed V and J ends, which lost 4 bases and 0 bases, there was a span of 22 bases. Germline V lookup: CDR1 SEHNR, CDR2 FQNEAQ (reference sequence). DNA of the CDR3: TGTGCCAGCAGCTCCCCTAGACAGGTCTCTAGCGGCTCCTACGAGCAGTACTTC. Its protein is CASSSPRQVSSGSYEQYF.

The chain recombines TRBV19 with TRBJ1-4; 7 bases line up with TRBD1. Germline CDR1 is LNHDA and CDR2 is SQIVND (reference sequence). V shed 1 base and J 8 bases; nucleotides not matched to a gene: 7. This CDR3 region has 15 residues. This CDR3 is CASSIGQGGWEKLFF. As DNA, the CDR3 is TGTGCCAGTAGTATAGGACAGGGAGGATGGGAAAAACTGTTTTTT.

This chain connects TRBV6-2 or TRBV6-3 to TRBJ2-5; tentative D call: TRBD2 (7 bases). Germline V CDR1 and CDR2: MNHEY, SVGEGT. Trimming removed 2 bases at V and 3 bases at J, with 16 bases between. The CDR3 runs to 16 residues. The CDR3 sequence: CASSYGAGAIKETQYF. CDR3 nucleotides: TGTGCCAGCAGTTACGGGGCGGGGGCAATTAAAGAGACCCAGTACTTC.

CDR3 in DNA: TGTGCCAGCAGTTTAGCCGTCGGCCAGGCCACCCGTAACTATGGCTACACCTTC. Amino acids: CASSLAVGQATRNYGYTF. The J gene is TRBJ1-2, the V gene TRBV27, with D hard to call. Germline V lookup: CDR1 MNHEY, CDR2 SMNVEV (reference sequence). CDR3 size: 18 residues. V was cut by 2 bases and J by 1 base, with 20 bases left in between.

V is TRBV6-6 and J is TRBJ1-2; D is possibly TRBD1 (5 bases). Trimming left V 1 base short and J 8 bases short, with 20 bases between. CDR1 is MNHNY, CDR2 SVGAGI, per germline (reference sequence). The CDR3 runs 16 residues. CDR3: CASSYFRQPKKGGYTF. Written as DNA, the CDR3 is TGTGCCAGCAGTTACTTTCGACAGCCCAAGAAGGGGGGCTACACCTTC.

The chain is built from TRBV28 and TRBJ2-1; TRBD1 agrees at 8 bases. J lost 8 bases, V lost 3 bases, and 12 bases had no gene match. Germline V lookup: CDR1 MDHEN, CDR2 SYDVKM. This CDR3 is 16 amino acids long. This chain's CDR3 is CASSFEPGGKEDEQFF. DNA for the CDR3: TGTGCCAGCAGTTTTGAGCCAGGGGGCAAAGAGGATGAGCAGTTCTTC.

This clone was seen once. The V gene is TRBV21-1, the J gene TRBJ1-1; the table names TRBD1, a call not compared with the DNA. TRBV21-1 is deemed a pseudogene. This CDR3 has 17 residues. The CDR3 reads CASSCRRDRKMNTEAFF. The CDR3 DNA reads TGTGCCAGCAGCTGCCGACGGGACAGGAAGATGAACACTGAAGCTTTCTTT.

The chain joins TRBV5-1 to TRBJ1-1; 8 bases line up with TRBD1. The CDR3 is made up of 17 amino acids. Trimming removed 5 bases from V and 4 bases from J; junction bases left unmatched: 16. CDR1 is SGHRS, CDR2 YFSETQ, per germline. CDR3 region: CASSRGVAGGLVTEAFF. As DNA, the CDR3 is TGCGCCAGCAGTCGTGGAGTGGCAGGGGGCCTGGTCACTGAAGCTTTCTTT.

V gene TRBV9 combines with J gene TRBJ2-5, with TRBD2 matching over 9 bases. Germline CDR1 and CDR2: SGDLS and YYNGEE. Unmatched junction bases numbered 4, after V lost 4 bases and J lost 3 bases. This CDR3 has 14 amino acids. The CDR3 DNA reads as TGTGCCAGCAGCACGGGACTAGCAGAAGAGACCCAGTACTTC. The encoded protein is CASSTGLAEETQYF. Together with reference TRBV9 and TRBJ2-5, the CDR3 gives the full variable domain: DSGVTQTPKHLITATGQRVTLRCSPRSGDLSVYWYQQSLDQGLQFLIQYYNGEERAKGNILERFSAQQFPDLHSELNLSSLELGDSALYFCASSTGLAEETQYFGPGTRLLVL.

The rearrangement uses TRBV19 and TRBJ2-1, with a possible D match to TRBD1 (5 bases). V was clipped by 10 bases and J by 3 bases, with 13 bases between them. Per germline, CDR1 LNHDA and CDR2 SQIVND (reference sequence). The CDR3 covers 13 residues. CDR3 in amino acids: CATCRDSYNEQFF. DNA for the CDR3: TGTGCCACCTGTCGCGACAGCTACAATGAGCAGTTCTTC.

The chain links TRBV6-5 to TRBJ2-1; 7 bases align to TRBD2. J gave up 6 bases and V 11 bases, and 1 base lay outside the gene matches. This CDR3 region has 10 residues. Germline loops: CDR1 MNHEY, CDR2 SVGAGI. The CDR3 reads CAGGGNEQFF. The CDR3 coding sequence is TGTGCCGGGGGGGGCAATGAGCAGTTCTTC.

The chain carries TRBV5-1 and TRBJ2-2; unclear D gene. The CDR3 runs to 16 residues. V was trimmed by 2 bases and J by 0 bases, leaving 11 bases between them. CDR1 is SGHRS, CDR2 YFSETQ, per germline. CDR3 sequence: CASSFPLLANTGELFF. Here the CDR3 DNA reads TGCGCCAGCAGCTTTCCCCTTCTTGCGAACACCGGGGAGCTGTTTTTT.

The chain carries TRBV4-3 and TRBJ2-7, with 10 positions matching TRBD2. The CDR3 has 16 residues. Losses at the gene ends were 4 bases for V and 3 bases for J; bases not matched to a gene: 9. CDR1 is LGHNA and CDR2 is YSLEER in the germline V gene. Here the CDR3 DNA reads TGCGCCAGCAGCCGAAGCGGGGGGGCCAGTGTCTACGAGCAGTACTTC. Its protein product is CASSRSGGASVYEQYF.

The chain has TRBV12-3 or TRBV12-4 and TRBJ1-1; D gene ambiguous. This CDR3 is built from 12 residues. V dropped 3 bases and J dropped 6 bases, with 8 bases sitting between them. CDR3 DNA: TGTGCCAGCAGTTTTACCGGGGCTGAAGCTTTCTTT. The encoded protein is CASSFTGAEAFF.

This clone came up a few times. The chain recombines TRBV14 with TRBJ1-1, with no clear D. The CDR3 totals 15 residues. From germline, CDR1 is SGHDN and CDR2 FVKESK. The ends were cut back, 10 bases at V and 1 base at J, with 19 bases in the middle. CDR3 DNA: TGTGCCAATCCTAGCCTCCAAGGGCCGAACACTGAAGCTTTCTTT. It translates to CANPSLQGPNTEAFF. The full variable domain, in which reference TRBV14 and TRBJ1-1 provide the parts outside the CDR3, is EAGVTQFPSHSVIEKGQTVTLRCDPISGHDNLYWYRRVMGKEIKFLLHFVKESKQDESGMPNNRFLAERTGGTYSTLKVQPAELEDSGVYFCANPSLQGPNTEAFFGQGTRLTVV.

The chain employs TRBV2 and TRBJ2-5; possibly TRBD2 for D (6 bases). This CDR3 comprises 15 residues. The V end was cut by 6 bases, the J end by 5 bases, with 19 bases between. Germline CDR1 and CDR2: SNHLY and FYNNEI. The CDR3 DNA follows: TGTGCCAGCAGGAGAGTAGCGGCGAAGGAGGAGACCCAGTACTTC. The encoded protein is CASRRVAAKEETQYF.

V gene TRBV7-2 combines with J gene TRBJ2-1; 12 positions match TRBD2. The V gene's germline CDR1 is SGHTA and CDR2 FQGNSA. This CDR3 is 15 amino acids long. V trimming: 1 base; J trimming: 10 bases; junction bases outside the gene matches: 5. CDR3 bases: TGTGCCAGCAGCTTAGTGGTACTAGCGGGAGGAGAGCAGTTCTTC. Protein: CASSLVVLAGGEQFF.

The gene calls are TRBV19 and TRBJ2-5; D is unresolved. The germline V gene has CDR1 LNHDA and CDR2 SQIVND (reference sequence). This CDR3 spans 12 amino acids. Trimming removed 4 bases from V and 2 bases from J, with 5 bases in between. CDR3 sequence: CASSRGQETQYF. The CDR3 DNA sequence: TGTGCCAGTAGTAGAGGACAAGAGACCCAGTACTTC.

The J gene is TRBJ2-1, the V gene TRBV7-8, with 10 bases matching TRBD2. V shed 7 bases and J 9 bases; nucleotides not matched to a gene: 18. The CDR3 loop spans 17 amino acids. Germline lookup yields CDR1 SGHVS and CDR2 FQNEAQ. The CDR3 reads CASTPLQGASGRGEQFF. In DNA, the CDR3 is TGTGCCAGCACCCCCCTCCAGGGGGCTAGCGGGAGAGGTGAGCAGTTCTTC.

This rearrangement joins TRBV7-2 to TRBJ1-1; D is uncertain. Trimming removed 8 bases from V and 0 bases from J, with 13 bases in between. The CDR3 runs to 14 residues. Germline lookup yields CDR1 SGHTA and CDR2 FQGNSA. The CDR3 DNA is TGTGCCAGCGCCAGGTGGAACATGAACACTGAAGCTTTCTTT. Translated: CASARWNMNTEAFF.

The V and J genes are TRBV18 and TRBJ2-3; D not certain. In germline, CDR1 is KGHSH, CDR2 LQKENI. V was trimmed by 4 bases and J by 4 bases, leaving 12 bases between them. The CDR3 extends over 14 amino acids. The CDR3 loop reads CASSHVEQSDTQYF. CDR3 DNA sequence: TGTGCCAGCTCACACGTAGAACAGTCAGATACGCAGTATTTT.

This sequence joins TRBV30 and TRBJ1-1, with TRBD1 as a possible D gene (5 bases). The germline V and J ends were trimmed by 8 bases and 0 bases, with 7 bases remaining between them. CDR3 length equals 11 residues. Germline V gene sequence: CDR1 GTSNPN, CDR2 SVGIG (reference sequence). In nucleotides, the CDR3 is TGTGCCCGGGGCTTGAACACTGAAGCTTTCTTT. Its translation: CARGLNTEAFF.

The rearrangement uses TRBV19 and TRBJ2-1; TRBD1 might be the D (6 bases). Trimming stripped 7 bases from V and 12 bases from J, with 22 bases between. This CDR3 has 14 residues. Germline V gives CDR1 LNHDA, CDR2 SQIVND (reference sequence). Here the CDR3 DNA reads TGTGCCAGTACCACAACCTCCGGGACACAAACGCAGTTCTTC. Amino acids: CASTTTSGTQTQFF.

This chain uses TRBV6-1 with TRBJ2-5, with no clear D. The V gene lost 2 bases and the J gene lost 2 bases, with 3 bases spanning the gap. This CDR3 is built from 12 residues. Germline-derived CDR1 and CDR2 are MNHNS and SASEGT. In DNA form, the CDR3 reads TGTGCCAGCAGTGAACAGCAAGAGACCCAGTACTTC. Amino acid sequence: CASSEQQETQYF.

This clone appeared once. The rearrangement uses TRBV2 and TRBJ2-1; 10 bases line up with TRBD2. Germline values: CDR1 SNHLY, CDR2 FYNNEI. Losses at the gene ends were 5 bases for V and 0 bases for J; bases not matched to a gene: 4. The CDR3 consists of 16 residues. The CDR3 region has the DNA TGTGCCAGCAGTCAGCGGGGGGGGACCTCCTACAATGAGCAGTTCTTC. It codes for CASSQRGGTSYNEQFF.

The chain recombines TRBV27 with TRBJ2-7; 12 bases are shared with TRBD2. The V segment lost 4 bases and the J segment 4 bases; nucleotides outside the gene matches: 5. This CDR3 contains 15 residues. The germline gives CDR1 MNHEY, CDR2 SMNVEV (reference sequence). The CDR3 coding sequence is TGTGCCAGCAGTTCTACCCTAGCGGGAGGGTACGAGCAGTACTTC. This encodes CASSSTLAGGYEQYF.

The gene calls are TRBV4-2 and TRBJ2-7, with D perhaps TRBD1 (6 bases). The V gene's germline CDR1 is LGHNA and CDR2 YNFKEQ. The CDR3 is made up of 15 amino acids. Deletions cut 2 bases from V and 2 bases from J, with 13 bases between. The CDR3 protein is CASSQWDIGAYEQYF. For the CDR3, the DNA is TGTGCCAGCAGCCAATGGGACATCGGTGCCTACGAGCAGTACTTC.